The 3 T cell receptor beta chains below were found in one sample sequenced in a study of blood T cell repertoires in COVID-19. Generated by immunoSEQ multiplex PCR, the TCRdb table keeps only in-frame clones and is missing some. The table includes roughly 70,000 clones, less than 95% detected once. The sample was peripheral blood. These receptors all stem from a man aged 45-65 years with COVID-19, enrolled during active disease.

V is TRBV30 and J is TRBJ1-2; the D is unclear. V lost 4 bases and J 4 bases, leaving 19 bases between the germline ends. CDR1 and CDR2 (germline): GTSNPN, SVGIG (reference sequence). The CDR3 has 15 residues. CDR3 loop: CAWTQTSGWGYGYTF. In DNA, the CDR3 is TGTGCCTGGACCCAGACTTCGGGGTGGGGCTATGGCTACACCTTC.

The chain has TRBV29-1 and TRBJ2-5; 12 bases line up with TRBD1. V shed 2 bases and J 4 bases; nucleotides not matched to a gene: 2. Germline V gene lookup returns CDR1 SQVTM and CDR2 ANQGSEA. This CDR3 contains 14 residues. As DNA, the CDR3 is TGCAGCGTTGAATGGGACAGGGGGCTAGAGACCCAGTACTTC. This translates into CSVEWDRGLETQYF.

For the CDR3, the DNA is TGTGCCAGCAGCGGGGGACTACTGGTTGCAGAGACCCAGTACTTC. Translation gives CASSGGLLVAETQYF. The chain is built from TRBV9 and TRBJ2-5; 7 bases are shared with TRBD2. The J segment lost 4 bases and the V segment lost 3 bases, leaving 9 bases of the junction unmatched. Germline CDR1 reads SGDLS; CDR2 reads YYNGEE. This CDR3 is built from 15 residues.